The rows below give T cell receptor beta chains drawn from one sample of a study of CD8 T cells in ankylosing spondylitis. TCRdb ran MiXCR on the 5' RACE reads and lists one entry per CDR3 protein. The sample shows under 450,000 distinct CDR3 sequences, about a sixth of them seen only once. Material for sequencing was blood, either unsorted or a sorted T cell fraction (not recorded which). These receptors all come from a male donor with ankylosing spondylitis. Each CDR3 is given with its conserved first and last residue. The D gene is left open where the match is weak. Some rows have no size entry. The others give once, few or many, or a class for an expanded clone.

size	J	V	D	DNA	CDR3
few	TRBJ1-6	TRBV6-5	.	TGTGCCAGCAGTTACTCCGGGACAAAGCATTCACCCCTCCACTTT	CASSYSGTKHSPLHF
many	TRBJ2-1	TRBV29-1	TRBD2	TGCAGCGGGACTAGCGTATACAATGAGCAGTTCTTC	CSGTSVYNEQFF
.	TRBJ2-2	TRBV7-6	TRBD1	TGTGCCAGCAGCCGGGACAGATTGAACACCGGGGAGCTGTTTTTT	CASSRDRLNTGELFF
.	TRBJ2-5	TRBV5-1	.	TGCGCCAGCAGCTTGGTTAGAGCAGAGACCCAGTACTTC	CASSLVRAETQYF
few	TRBJ2-7	TRBV18	TRBD1	TGTGCCAGCTCAACGACAGGGTCGGGAACTAAGCAGTACTTC	CASSTTGSGTKQYF
few	TRBJ1-6	TRBV12-3/TRBV12-4	TRBD1	TGTGCCAGCAGTTTAGCTGGGACAGGGGGCAGGTCACCCCTCCACTTT	CASSLAGTGGRSPLHF
many	TRBJ2-2	TRBV28	TRBD1	TGTGCCAGCACAGGGACAGGGGGCGCGCCTGGGGAGCTGTTTTTT	CASTGTGGAPGELFF
.	TRBJ2-7	TRBV24-1	.	TGTGCCACCAGTGGGGGCAGGGGATACGAGCAGTACTTC	CATSGGRGYEQYF
.	TRBJ2-1	TRBV5-4	TRBD2	TGTGCCAGCAGCCCCCCAGCGGGGGGGCTCAATGAGCAGTTCTTC	CASSPPAGGLNEQFF
many	TRBJ1-2	TRBV29-1	TRBD1	TGCAGCGTTGGGGGGGGACAGGGGAATGGCTACACCTTC	CSVGGGQGNGYTF
few	TRBJ2-7	TRBV7-9	TRBD2	TGTGCCAGCAGCTTACGGGAGGGAGCCAACTACGAGCAGTACTTC	CASSLREGANYEQYF
.	TRBJ2-5	TRBV28	.	TGTGCCAGCAGTCCCCCCAACAGAGAAGAGACCCAGTACTTC	CASSPPNREETQYF
.	TRBJ1-1	TRBV20-1	.	TGCAGTGCTAGTCTCTCTGTGAACACTGAAGCTTTCTTT	CSASLSVNTEAFF
few	TRBJ1-3	TRBV5-4	.	TGTGCCAGCAGCCTCCTAGAGGCCGGAAACACCATATATTTT	CASSLLEAGNTIYF
.	TRBJ2-1	TRBV28	TRBD2	TGTGCCAGCAGTTTCGGTTGGCGGGAGGGTAATGAGCAGTTCTTC	CASSFGWREGNEQFF
few	TRBJ2-1	TRBV10-2	TRBD1	TGCGCCAGCAGTTCTCGGGACAGGGGGCAATACAATGAGCAGTTCTTC	CASSSRDRGQYNEQFF
.	TRBJ2-1	TRBV20-1	TRBD2	TGCAGTGCTAGTACTTTCCGGGAGGGGAGGAATGAGCAGTTCTTC	CSASTFREGRNEQFF
few	TRBJ2-7	TRBV11-2	TRBD2	TGTGCCAGCAGAACCGGGACTAGGCCCCACGAGCAGTACTTC	CASRTGTRPHEQYF
.	TRBJ1-3	TRBV4-1	.	TGCGCCAGCAGCCAGCTCGGGACGGCGCGCGGAAACACCATATATTTT	CASSQLGTARGNTIYF
many	TRBJ1-1	TRBV27	TRBD1	TGTGCCAGCACCGGGACAGGGTTCCTGAACACTGAAGCTTTCTTT	CASTGTGFLNTEAFF
few	TRBJ2-1	TRBV5-1	TRBD2	TGCGCCAGCAGCTCAACTAGCGGGAGTTATGAGCAGTTCTTC	CASSSTSGSYEQFF
.	TRBJ2-1	TRBV5-5	.	TGTGCCAGCAGCTTTTATGACTCCTACAATGAGCAGTTCTTC	CASSFYDSYNEQFF
.	TRBJ2-1	TRBV7-3	TRBD2	TGTGCCAGCAGCCGACTAGCGGGAGTTTCGCCGTTCTTC	CASSRLAGVSPFF
few	TRBJ2-5	TRBV10-3	.	TGTGCCATCAGTGAGGATACTAGGGTACAAGAGACCCAGTACTTC	CAISEDTRVQETQYF
.	TRBJ2-1	TRBV4-2	TRBD2	TGTGCCAGCAGCCAAGCGGGTAGCGGGATAGGCGATGAGCAGTTCTTC	CASSQAGSGIGDEQFF
many	TRBJ2-5	TRBV12-3/TRBV12-4	TRBD1	TGTGCCAGCAGTTTCGGACAGGGGGTTTTGAGAGAGACCCAGTACTTC	CASSFGQGVLRETQYF